This T cell receptor (beta chain) derives from a study of OX40 agonist ivuxolimab in advanced cancers. Overall study context: Therapy given before enrollment (anti-PD-1, anti-PD-L1 or anti-CTLA-4) was allowed, and around 40% had some. Three patients, one with hepatocellular carcinoma and two with cutaneous melanoma, achieved partial responses. The study, taken as a whole, reports: Among T cells, CD8+ cells averaged more expanded clones than CD4+ cells. Antigen targets of the expanded peripheral T cells went undetermined.

The data were produced by immunoSEQ multiplex PCR, yet TCRdb's version contains in-frame clones alone and is incomplete. The sample lists 100,000 to 150,000 clones, 85% to 95% seen once, with approximately 0.93% in the top ten. In regard to this clone: The antigen is undetermined.

The CDR3 loop spans 14 amino acids. V shed 7 bases and J shed 8 bases, with 15 bases lying between them. The germline CDR1 and CDR2 sequences are SEHNR and FQNEAQ (reference sequence). This specimen consisted of CD4+ or CD8+ T cells sorted from blood, obtained in a trial of the OX40 agonist ivuxolimab. The source of this sequence is an adult with an advanced solid tumor such as melanoma, head and neck, liver or kidney cancer. The rearrangement uses TRBV7-9 and TRBJ1-6, with D uncertain. CDR3 sequence: CASTPLRWDSPLHF. As DNA, the CDR3 is TGTGCCAGCACCCCTCTGCGATGGGATTCACCCCTCCACTTT.